One sample yielded the 17 T cell receptor beta chains listed below, sequenced in a study of blood T cell repertoires in COVID-19. Method: immunoSEQ multiplex PCR; TCRdb's copy keeps in-frame clones and lacks some. Of roughly 190,000 clones in the sample, over 70% are singletons; the top ten hold 5.5% to 8.5%. The sequencing sample was made of peripheral blood. Receptors originate from a man in his fifties or sixties with acute or convalescent COVID-19.

The rearrangement uses TRBV6-5 and TRBJ1-1; D might be TRBD1 (5 bases). Germline CDR1 is MNHEY and CDR2 is SVGAGI. Trimming took 8 bases from V and 10 from J, leaving 20 bases between them. The CDR3 length is 13 residues. The CDR3 region is CASLAVVGGRAFF. The CDR3 DNA sequence: TGTGCCAGCTTGGCGGTTGTCGGGGGTCGAGCTTTCTTT.

CDR3 region: CASSQDQTEAFF. As DNA, the CDR3 is TGCGCCAGCAGCCAAGATCAGACTGAAGCTTTCTTT. The chain links TRBV4-3 to TRBJ1-1; unclear D gene. The ends were cut back, 0 bases at V and 5 bases at J, with 4 bases in the middle. CDR1 is LGHNA, CDR2 YSLEER, per germline. The CDR3 is 12 amino acids.

This chain connects TRBV29-1 to TRBJ2-1, with TRBD2 as a possible D gene (6 bases). Trimming took 7 bases from V and 1 from J, leaving 14 bases between them. The CDR3 contains 14 residues. Germline V gives CDR1 SQVTM, CDR2 ANQGSEA. CDR3 DNA: TGCAGCGGACGACTAGTCGGATCCTACAATGAGCAGTTCTTC. Amino acids: CSGRLVGSYNEQFF.

CDR3 in DNA: TGTGCCAGTACTGAAATCAGGGGTAATTCACCCCTCCACTTT. Translating gives CASTEIRGNSPLHF. The chain couples TRBV19 to TRBJ1-6; D possibly corresponds to TRBD1 (6 bases). The V end was cut by 7 bases, the J end by 6 bases, with 13 bases between. CDR3 length: 14 amino acids. CDR1 and CDR2 from the germline V gene are LNHDA and SQIVND (reference sequence). Full variable domain (rest looked up from reference TRBV19 and TRBJ1-6): DGGITQSPKYLFRKEGQNVTLSCEQNLNHDAMYWYRQDPGQGLRLIYYSQIVNDFQKGDIAEGYSVSREKKESFPLTVTSAQKNPTAFYLCASTEIRGNSPLHFGNGTRLTVT.

This chain joins TRBV7-2 and TRBJ1-5; 7 bases map to TRBD1. Germline CDR1 and CDR2: SGHTA and FQGNSA. The CDR3 runs 15 residues. V shed 5 bases and J 0 bases; nucleotides not matched to a gene: 4. CDR3 amino acids: CASSPGGSSNQPQHF. The CDR3 DNA reads as TGTGCCAGCAGCCCAGGGGGTAGTAGCAATCAGCCCCAGCATTTT.

This sequence joins TRBV6-2 or TRBV6-3 and TRBJ1-1; D gene uncertain. The CDR3 is 11 amino acids. Germline values: CDR1 MNHEY, CDR2 SVGEGT. Trimming removed 2 bases at V and 5 bases at J, with 3 bases between. DNA of the CDR3: TGTGCCAGCAGTTACCCTACTGAAGCTTTCTTT. Amino acids: CASSYPTEAFF.

The chain joins TRBV19 to TRBJ2-1; TRBD1 matches 9 bases. The CDR3 contains 13 residues. Trimming cost V 6 bases and J 8 bases; bases outside gene matches: 5. Germline lookup yields CDR1 LNHDA and CDR2 SQIVND (reference sequence). The CDR3 sequence is CASRRTGEDEQFF. The CDR3 region has the DNA TGTGCCAGTAGACGGACAGGGGAGGATGAGCAGTTCTTC.

V and J are TRBV5-1 and TRBJ2-1; TRBD1 matches at 9 bases. Germline values: CDR1 SGHRS, CDR2 YFSETQ. CDR3 length: 15 amino acids. Germline trimming cut 3 bases from V and 8 bases from J; bases unmatched to any gene: 9. The CDR3 loop reads CASSSGTGSGDEQFF. In DNA, the CDR3 is TGCGCCAGCAGCTCCGGGACAGGGTCAGGCGATGAGCAGTTCTTC.

This clone was seen only once. The rearrangement uses TRBV6-5 and TRBJ1-1; the D is unclear. The CDR3 is 14 amino acids. V gave up 2 bases and J gave up 0 bases, with 7 bases separating them. Germline V CDR1 and CDR2: MNHEY, SVGAGI. Here the CDR3 DNA reads TGTGCCAGCAGTTACACACAGCTGAACACTGAAGCTTTCTTT. The encoded protein is CASSYTQLNTEAFF.

This chain uses TRBV29-1 with TRBJ2-3; tentative D call: TRBD1 (5 bases). The CDR3 totals 14 residues. Germline CDR1 SQVTM, CDR2 ANQGSEA. Trimming cost V 4 bases and J 0 bases, with 11 bases left between them. The CDR3 region is CSVVRRASTDTQYF. CDR3 bases: TGCAGCGTTGTCCGCAGGGCGAGCACAGATACGCAGTATTTT.

This clone was detected only once. The gene calls are TRBV30 and TRBJ1-2; D gene uncertain. Per the germline V gene, CDR1 is GTSNPN and CDR2 is SVGIG (reference sequence). Trimming stripped 3 bases from V and 5 bases from J, with 10 bases between. This CDR3 has 12 amino acids. The CDR3 DNA reads as TGTGCCTGGAGGCAGGTTCGGTATGGCTACACCTTC. Protein: CAWRQVRYGYTF.

This chain uses TRBV9 with TRBJ2-1; 8 nucleotides agree with TRBD2. V was clipped by 0 bases and J by 4 bases; unmatched bases: 3. The CDR3 has 15 amino acids. Germline lookup yields CDR1 SGDLS and CDR2 YYNGEE. CDR3 loop: CASSVAAGVYNEQFF. The CDR3 DNA sequence: TGTGCCAGCAGCGTAGCAGCGGGGGTTTACAATGAGCAGTTCTTC.

This clone was counted only a few times. The chain couples TRBV2 to TRBJ1-3, with D uncertain. The CDR3 runs to 13 residues. Trimming left V 4 bases short and J 3 bases short, with 7 bases between. The germline V gene has CDR1 SNHLY and CDR2 FYNNEI. CDR3 coding DNA: TGTGCCAGCAGTGCCTTCTTTGGAAACACCATATATTTT. Translating it yields CASSAFFGNTIYF.

The rearrangement links TRBV18 to TRBJ1-5, with 8 bases identical to TRBD1. The CDR3 contains 14 residues. Germline trimming cut 8 bases from V and 5 bases from J; bases unmatched to any gene: 8. Germline CDR1 KGHSH, CDR2 LQKENI. In nucleotides, the CDR3 is TGTGCCAGCACAGCAGGGGGCTCATATCAGCCCCAGCATTTT. This codes for CASTAGGSYQPQHF.

This chain uses TRBV30 with TRBJ2-2; 9 nucleotides line up with TRBD2. CDR1 and CDR2 (germline): GTSNPN, SVGIG (reference sequence). CDR3 length: 13 residues. V was clipped by 4 bases and J by 7 bases; unmatched bases: 4. CDR3 bases: TGTGCCTGGAAGGCGGGGGGGTACGGGGAGCTGTTTTTT. It encodes CAWKAGGYGELFF.

The chain combines TRBV24-1 with TRBJ2-5; D is unresolved. Trimming left V 9 bases short and J 5 bases short, with 3 bases between. The CDR3 sequence is 9 residues long. Germline V CDR1 and CDR2: KGHDR, SFDVKD. The CDR3 protein is CATGETQYF. CDR3 in DNA: TGTGCCACCGGCGAGACCCAGTACTTC.

The genes are TRBV11-3 and TRBJ1-6, with D possibly being TRBD1 (6 bases). CDR1 SGHNT and CDR2 YENEEA come from the germline V gene. The CDR3 runs to 13 residues. V shed 5 bases and J shed 7 bases, with 9 bases lying between them. CDR3 loop: CASSLGQNSPLHF. The CDR3 DNA reads TGTGCCAGCAGCCTTGGACAGAATTCACCCCTCCACTTT.